This is a list of T cell receptor beta chains from one sample in a study of metastatic and nonmetastatic thyroid tumors. TCRdb re-called the PCR reads via MiXCR. The sample lists approximately 58,000 clones; roughly 22% were seen once. The sample taken for sequencing was blood. The source of these receptors is a female donor with papillary thyroid cancer or a benign thyroid nodule (not recorded which). Some clones in this sample may be carry-over from other donors' samples. The CDR3 runs from the conserved cysteine through the conserved F or W. D genes are given only for firm matches. Only part of the rows carry a size: once, few, many, or a class if the clone is expanded.

TRBJ1-4,13,-,TRBV4-1,-,TGCCTAATCGGCGGAACCCCCTATGAAAAACTGTTTTTT,CLIGGTPYEKLFF
TRBJ2-5,14,-,TRBV4-1,-,TGCGCCAGCAGCCTGAGGGAGGTTGGGGAGACCAAGTACTTC,CASSLREVGETKYF
TRBJ2-3,16,-,TRBV2,TRBD2,TGTGCCAGCTTGGGGACTAGCGGGACGGTAACAGATACACAGTATTTT,CASLGTSGTVTDTQYF
TRBJ2-6,16,many,TRBV28,-,TGTGCCAGCCGCGAGGGACGGACCTCTGGGGCCAACGTCCTGACTTTC,CASREGRTSGANVLTF
TRBJ1-5,14,-,TRBV2,-,TGTGCCAGCAGTGGGGGGGGATTAATCCAGCCCCAGCATTTT,CASSGGGLIQPQHF
TRBJ1-1,15,many,TRBV7-2,-,TGTGCCAGCAGCTTAAGATTGAGTTTTGACACTGAAGCTTTCTTT,CASSLRLSFDTEAFF
TRBJ2-1,12,once,TRBV5-6,-,TGTGCCAGCAGCTTGTTCGTCAATGAGCAGTTCTTC,CASSLFVNEQFF
TRBJ1-3,16,many,TRBV4-2,-,TGTGCCAGCAGCCTTAATGGACAGAGCTCTGGAAACACCATATATTTT,CASSLNGQSSGNTIYF
TRBJ1-1,14,many,TRBV6-5,-,TGTGCCAGCAGTTACTCGTACAGGAACACTGAAGCTTTCTTT,CASSYSYRNTEAFF
TRBJ2-7,13,once,TRBV5-1,-,TGCGCCAGCACCGAGGTCCCGACCTACGAGCAGTACTTC,CASTEVPTYEQYF
TRBJ2-3,15,many,TRBV6-1,TRBD1,TGTGCCAGCACCCCAGGACAGGGGAAGGCAGATACGCAGTATTTT,CASTPGQGKADTQYF
TRBJ2-3,15,many,TRBV2,TRBD1,TGTGCCAGCAGTATACAGGGGAACCCCACAGATACGCAGTATTTT,CASSIQGNPTDTQYF
TRBJ1-1,13,many,TRBV30,-,TGTGCCTGGAGAACCGGGGAGAACACTGAAGCTTTCTTT,CAWRTGENTEAFF
TRBJ2-7,15,many,TRBV19,TRBD2,TGTGCCAGTAGTTCGAGACTAGCGGGAGACTACGAGCAGTACTTC,CASSSRLAGDYEQYF